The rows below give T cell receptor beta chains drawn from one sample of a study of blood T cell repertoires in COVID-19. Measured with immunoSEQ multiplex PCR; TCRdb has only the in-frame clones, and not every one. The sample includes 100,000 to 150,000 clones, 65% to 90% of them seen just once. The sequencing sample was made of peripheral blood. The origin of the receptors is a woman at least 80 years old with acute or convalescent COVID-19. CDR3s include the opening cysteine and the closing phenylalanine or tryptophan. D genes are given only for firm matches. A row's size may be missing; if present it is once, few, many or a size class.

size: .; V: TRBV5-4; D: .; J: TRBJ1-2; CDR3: CASSLEHRNYGYTF; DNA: TGTGCCAGCAGCTTGGAGCATAGAAACTATGGCTACACCTTC
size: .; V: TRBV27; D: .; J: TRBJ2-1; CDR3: CASSLKIISSYNEQFF; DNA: TGTGCCAGCAGTTTAAAGATTATTAGCTCCTACAATGAGCAGTTCTTC
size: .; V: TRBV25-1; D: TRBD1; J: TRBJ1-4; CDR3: CASSEYPGQGVKLFF; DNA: TGTGCCAGCAGTGAATACCCAGGACAGGGTGTAAAACTGTTTTTT
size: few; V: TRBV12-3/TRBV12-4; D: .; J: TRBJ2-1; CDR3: CASSFRGRSEQFF; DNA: TGTGCCAGCAGTTTTCGAGGGCGAAGTGAGCAGTTCTTC
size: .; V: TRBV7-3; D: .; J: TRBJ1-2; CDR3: CASSLQGNLRYGYTF; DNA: TGTGCCAGCAGCCTGCAGGGTAACCTCCGGTATGGCTACACCTTC
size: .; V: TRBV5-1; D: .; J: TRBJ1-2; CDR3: CASSPGADVYGYTF; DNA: TGCGCCAGCAGCCCCGGAGCAGACGTTTATGGCTACACCTTC
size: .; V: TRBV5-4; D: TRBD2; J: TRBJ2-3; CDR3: CASSRSGGLTDTQYF; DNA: TGTGCCAGCAGCCGAAGCGGGGGACTCACAGATACGCAGTATTTT
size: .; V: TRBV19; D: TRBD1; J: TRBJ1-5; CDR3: CASRRQGDQPQHF; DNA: TGTGCCAGTAGGCGACAGGGTGATCAGCCCCAGCATTTT
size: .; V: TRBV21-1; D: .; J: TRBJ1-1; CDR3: CASSKTGGVSENTEAFF; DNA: TGTGCCAGCAGCAAAACAGGGGGGGTATCGGAGAACACTGAAGCTTTCTTT
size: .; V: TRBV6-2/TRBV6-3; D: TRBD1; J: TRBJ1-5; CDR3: CASSRTGTGSLYSNQPQHF; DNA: TGTGCCAGCAGCCGAACCGGGACAGGGAGTCTTTATAGCAATCAGCCCCAGCATTTT
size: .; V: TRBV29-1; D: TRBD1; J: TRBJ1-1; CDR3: CSAGTGTYNTEAFF; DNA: TGCAGCGCCGGGACAGGGACCTATAACACTGAAGCTTTCTTT
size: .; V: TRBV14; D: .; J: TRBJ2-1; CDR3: CASSPPASAGRNEQFF; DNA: TGTGCCAGCAGCCCTCCGGCCTCCGCGGGTCGGAATGAGCAGTTCTTC
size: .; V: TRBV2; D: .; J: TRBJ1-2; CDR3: CASSGQVAYGYTF; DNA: TGTGCCAGCAGTGGACAGGTCGCGTATGGCTACACCTTC
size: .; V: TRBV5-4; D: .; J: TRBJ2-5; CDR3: CASSLYLSGQETQYF; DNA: TGTGCCAGCAGCTTGTATCTATCAGGGCAAGAGACCCAGTACTTC
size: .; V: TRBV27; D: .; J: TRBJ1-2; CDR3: CASARGAYYGYTF; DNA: TGTGCCAGCGCCCGGGGGGCATACTATGGCTACACCTTC
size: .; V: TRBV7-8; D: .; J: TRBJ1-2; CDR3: CASSLGHLSYGYTF; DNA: TGTGCCAGCAGCTTAGGACACCTGAGCTATGGCTACACCTTC
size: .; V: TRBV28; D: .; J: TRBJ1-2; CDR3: CASSSTGVYGYTF; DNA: TGTGCCAGCAGTTCAACAGGAGTCTATGGCTACACCTTC
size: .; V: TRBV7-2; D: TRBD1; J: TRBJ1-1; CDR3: CASSLMTGMNTEAFF; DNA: TGTGCCAGCAGCCTAATGACAGGGATGAACACTGAAGCTTTCTTT
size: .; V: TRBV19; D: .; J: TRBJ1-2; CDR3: CASGAGKNYGYTF; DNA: TGTGCCAGTGGGGCAGGGAAAAACTATGGCTACACCTTC
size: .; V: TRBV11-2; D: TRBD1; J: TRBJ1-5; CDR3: CASSLQGAQPQHF; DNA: TGTGCCAGCAGCTTACAGGGGGCACAGCCCCAGCATTTT
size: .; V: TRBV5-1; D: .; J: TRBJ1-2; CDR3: CASTDGGTNYGYTF; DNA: TGCGCCAGCACCGACGGGGGGACTAACTATGGCTACACCTTC
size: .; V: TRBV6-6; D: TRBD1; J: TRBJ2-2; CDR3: CASSRTGGGELFF; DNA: TGTGCCAGCAGTCGGACAGGAGGCGGGGAGCTGTTTTTT
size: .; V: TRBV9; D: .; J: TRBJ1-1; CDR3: CASSVQGRGNTEAFF; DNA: TGTGCCAGCAGCGTACAGGGTAGGGGGAACACTGAAGCTTTCTTT